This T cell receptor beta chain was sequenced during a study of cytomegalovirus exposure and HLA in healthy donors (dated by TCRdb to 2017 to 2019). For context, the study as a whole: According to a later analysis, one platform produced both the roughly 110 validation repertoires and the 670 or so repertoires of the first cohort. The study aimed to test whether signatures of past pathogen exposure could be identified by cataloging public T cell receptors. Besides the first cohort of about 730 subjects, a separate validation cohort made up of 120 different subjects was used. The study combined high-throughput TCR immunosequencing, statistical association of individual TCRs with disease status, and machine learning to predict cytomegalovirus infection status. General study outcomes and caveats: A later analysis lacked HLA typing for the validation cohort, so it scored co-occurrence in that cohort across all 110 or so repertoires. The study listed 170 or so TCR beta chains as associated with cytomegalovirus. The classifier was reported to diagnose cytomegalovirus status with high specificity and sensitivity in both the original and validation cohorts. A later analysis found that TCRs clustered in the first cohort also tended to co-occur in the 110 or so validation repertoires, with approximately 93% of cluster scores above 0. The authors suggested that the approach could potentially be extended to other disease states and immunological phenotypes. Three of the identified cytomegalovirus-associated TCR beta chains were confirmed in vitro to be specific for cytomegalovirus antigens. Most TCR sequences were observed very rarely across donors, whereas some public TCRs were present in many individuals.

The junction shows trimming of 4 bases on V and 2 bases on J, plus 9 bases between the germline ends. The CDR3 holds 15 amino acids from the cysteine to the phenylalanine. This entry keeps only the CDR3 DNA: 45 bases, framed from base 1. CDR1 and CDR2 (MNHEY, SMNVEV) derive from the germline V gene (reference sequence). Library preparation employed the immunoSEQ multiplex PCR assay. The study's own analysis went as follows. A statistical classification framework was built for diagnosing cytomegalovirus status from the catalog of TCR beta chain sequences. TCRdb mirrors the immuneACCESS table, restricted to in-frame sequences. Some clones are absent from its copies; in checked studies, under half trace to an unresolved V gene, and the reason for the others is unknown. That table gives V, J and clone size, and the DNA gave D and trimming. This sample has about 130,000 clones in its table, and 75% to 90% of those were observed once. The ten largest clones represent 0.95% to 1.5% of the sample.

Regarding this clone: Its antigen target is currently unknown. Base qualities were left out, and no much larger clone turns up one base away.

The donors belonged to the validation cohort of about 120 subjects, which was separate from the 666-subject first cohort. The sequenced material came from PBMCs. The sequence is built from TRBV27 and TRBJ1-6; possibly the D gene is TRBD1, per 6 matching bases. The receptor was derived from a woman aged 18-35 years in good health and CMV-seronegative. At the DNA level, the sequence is TGTGCCAGCAGTTCCCGACAGGCCTATAATTCACCCCTCCACTTT. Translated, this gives CASSSRQAYNSPLHF.